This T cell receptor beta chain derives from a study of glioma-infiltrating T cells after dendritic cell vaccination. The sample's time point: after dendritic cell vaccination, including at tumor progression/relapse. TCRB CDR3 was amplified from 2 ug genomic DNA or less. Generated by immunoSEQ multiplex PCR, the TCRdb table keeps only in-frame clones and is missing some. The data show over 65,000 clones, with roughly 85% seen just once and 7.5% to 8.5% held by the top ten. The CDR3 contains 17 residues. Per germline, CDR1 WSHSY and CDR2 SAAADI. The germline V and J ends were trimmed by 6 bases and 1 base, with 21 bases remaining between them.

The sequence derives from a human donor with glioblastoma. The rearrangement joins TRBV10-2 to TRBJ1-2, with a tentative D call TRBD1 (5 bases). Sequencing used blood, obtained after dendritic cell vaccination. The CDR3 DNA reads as TGCGCCAGCAGCGGAATAACCGGGACTTCCTATAACTATGGCTACACCTTC. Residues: CASSGITGTSYNYGYTF.